The 8 T cell receptor beta chains below all came from one sample that was sequenced in a study of beta chain features in type 1 diabetes. The study reverse transcribed the entire isolated RNA, so it sequenced expressed TCRB transcripts. Using immunoSEQ multiplex PCR, the repertoire was profiled, and TCRdb retains in-frame clones only, with some absent. There are under 450,000 clones in the sample; about 15% occur only once, and 0.019% lies in the top ten. The sample consisted of naive CD4+ T cells from blood. These receptors all come from a woman aged 18-29 years in good health.

This chain uses TRBV27 with TRBJ2-1, with 8 bases identical to TRBD2. V was clipped by 2 bases and J by 5 bases; unmatched bases: 11. CDR1 and CDR2 from the germline V gene are MNHEY and SMNVEV (reference sequence). This CDR3 is built from 17 residues. The CDR3 DNA sequence: TGTGCCAGCAGTTTAAGGAGCGGCGGGAGGCCTCACAATGAGCAGTTCTTC. It encodes CASSLRSGGRPHNEQFF.

The chain couples TRBV5-1 to TRBJ2-1; 12 bases map to TRBD2. The CDR3 spans 16 residues. Germline loops: CDR1 SGHRS, CDR2 YFSETQ. The J segment lost 7 bases and the V segment lost 0 bases, leaving 5 bases of the junction unmatched. The CDR3 nucleotides are TGCGCCAGCAGCTTGGGGACTAGCGGGGCGGGGAATGAGCAGTTCTTC. As protein: CASSLGTSGAGNEQFF.

The CDR3 DNA reads TGTGCCAGCAGTTCCGGGCCGGGACACCTCACCCAGTACTTC. Residues: CASSSGPGHLTQYF. The chain employs TRBV28 and TRBJ2-5; the D gene is possibly TRBD1 (6 bases). Germline CDR1 and CDR2: MDHEN and SYDVKM. The V and J ends lost 4 bases and 8 bases respectively, with 17 bases between them. The CDR3 has 14 residues.

The chain joins TRBV7-9 to TRBJ1-2; perhaps TRBD1 as D (5 bases). Per germline, CDR1 SEHNR and CDR2 FQNEAQ (reference sequence). Trimming stripped 5 bases from V and 4 bases from J, with 17 bases between. There are 15 residues in the CDR3. The CDR3 DNA follows: TGTGCCAGCAGCCTAGACCGGGGGTATGTCTATGGCTACACCTTC. Amino acids: CASSLDRGYVYGYTF.

The chain has TRBV5-4 and TRBJ2-1; 7 nucleotides line up with TRBD1. The CDR3 has 12 amino acids. CDR1 SGHNT and CDR2 YYREEE come from the germline V gene (reference sequence). The junction had 10 bases not matched to a gene; V was cut back by 4 bases and J by 15 bases. The CDR3 loop reads CASSQSGQPAFF. DNA for the CDR3: TGTGCCAGCAGCCAGTCGGGACAGCCTGCGTTCTTC.

This clone occurred a few times. V and J are TRBV6-5 and TRBJ1-5; D not certain. This CDR3 contains 13 residues. Germline V CDR1 and CDR2: MNHEY, SVGAGI. The V gene lost 6 bases and the J gene lost 3 bases, with 9 bases spanning the gap. This chain's CDR3 is CASREYFNQPQHF. The CDR3 DNA is TGTGCCAGCAGGGAGTATTTCAATCAGCCCCAGCATTTT.

This clone has only a few counts. The same CDR3 also results from other DNA sequences found in this sample. The V gene is TRBV30, the J gene TRBJ2-7; D is uncertain. Trimming took off 0 bases at V and 7 bases at J, with 7 bases between the two ends. The CDR3 has 11 residues. Germline V gives CDR1 GTSNPN, CDR2 SVGIG (reference sequence). The CDR3 protein is CAWSVLYEQYF. CDR3 in DNA: TGTGCCTGGAGTGTCCTGTATGAGCAGTACTTC.

The V gene is TRBV5-6, the J gene TRBJ2-7, with D maybe TRBD1 (5 bases). The CDR3 spans 17 residues. V was clipped by 2 bases and J by 2 bases, with 20 bases between them. CDR1 and CDR2 (germline): SGHDT, YYEEEE. The CDR3 is CASSFRPARAPTYEQYF. The CDR3 DNA reads TGTGCCAGCAGCTTCCGTCCGGCCAGGGCCCCAACCTACGAGCAGTACTTC.